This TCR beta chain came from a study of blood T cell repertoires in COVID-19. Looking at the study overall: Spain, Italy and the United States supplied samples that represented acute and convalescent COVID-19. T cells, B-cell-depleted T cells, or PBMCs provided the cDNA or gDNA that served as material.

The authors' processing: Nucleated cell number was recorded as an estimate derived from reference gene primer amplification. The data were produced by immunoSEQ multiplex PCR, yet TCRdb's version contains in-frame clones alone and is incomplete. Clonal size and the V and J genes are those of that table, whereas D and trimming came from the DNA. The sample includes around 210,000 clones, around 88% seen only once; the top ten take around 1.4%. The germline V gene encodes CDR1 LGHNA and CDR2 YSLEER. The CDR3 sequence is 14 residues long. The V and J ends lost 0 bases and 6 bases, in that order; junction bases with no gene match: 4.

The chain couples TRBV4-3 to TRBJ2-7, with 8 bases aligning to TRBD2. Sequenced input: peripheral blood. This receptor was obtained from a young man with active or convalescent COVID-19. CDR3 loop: CASSQDPGRGEQYF. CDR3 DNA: TGCGCCAGCAGCCAAGATCCCGGGAGGGGCGAGCAGTACTTC.